This TCR beta chain was captured by sequencing in a study of control samples from healthy donors and cancer patients. Sequencing used immunoSEQ multiplex PCR; TCRdb keeps in-frame clones, though not all of them. The sample lists approximately 220,000 clones; 85% to 95% were seen once. Trimming removed 3 bases at V and 3 bases at J, with 8 bases between. The CDR3 consists of 13 residues. Germline V CDR1 and CDR2: LGHNA, YNFKEQ. The chain has TRBV4-2 and TRBJ1-1; D not resolved. Sequencing was carried out using blood. The receptor was derived from a man aged 50 or older in good health. CDR3 nucleotide sequence: TGTGCCAGCAGCCATCCCGATTACACTGAAGCTTTCTTT. Protein: CASSHPDYTEAFF.